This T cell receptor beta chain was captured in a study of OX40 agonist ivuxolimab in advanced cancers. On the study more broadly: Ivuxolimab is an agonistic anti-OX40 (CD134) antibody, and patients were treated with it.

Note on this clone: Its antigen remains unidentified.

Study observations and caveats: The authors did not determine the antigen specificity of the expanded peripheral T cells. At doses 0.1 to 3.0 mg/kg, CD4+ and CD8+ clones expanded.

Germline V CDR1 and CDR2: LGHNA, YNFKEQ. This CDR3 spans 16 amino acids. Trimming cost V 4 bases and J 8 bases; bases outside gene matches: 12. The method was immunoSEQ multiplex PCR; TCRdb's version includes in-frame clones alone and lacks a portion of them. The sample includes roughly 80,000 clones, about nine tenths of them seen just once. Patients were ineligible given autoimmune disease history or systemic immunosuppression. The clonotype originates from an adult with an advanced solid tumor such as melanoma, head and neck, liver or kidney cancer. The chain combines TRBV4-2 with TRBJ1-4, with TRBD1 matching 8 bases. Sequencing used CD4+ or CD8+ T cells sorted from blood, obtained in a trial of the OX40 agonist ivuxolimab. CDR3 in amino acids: CASSLTRTGRDEKLFF. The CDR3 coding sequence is TGTGCCAGCAGCCTTACAAGGACAGGGCGGGACGAAAAACTGTTTTTT.